This T cell receptor (beta chain) was recorded in a study of T cells expressing NK-cell markers. As for the study in general: There were seven HCMV-seropositive donors and one seronegative donor among the eight sequenced.

Findings and limits, study-wide: Questions lingered over whether expanded NKG2C+ T cell clones were HCMV-specific. Of CD8+ T cells, roughly 1.0-7.0% belonged to dominant NKG2C+ clonotypes in six donors.

Per the germline V gene, CDR1 is MGHDK and CDR2 is SYGVNS. The CDR3 loop spans 17 amino acids. Reprocessing the 5' RACE reads, TCRdb reports a single entry for every CDR3 protein and omits DNA. This specimen shows some 300,000 distinct CDR3 sequences; the ten leading clones hold around 0.42%. With regard to this clonotype: Its cognate antigen is unknown.

This clonotype was obtained from a man between 18 and 35 years old in good health. The material sequenced was blood T cells: a sorted CD56 or NKG2C T cell subset, CD4+ or CD8+ T cells, or bulk PBMC T cells (not recorded which). V is TRBV25-1 and J is TRBJ2-1; no DNA is available, so the TRBD1 call from TCRdb remains unchecked. CDR3 residues: CASSAQQEPLTYNEQFF.